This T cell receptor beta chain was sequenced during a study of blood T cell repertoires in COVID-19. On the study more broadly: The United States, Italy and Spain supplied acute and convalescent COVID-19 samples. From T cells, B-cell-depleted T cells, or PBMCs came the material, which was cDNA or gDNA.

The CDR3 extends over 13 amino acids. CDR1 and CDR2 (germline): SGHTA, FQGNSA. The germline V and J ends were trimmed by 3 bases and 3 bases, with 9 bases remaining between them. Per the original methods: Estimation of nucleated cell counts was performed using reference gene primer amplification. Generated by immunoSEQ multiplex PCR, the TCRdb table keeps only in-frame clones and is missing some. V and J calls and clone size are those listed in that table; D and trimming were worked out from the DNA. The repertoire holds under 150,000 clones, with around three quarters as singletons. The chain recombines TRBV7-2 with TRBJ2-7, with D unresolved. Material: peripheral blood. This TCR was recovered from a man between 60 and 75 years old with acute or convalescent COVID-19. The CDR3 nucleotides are TGTGCCAGCAGCTTTAACCCGGGCTACGAGCAGTACTTC. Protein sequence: CASSFNPGYEQYF.